The 19 T cell receptor beta chains in this list originate from one sample, sequenced in a study of tumor-infiltrating lymphocytes in oesophageal squamous cell carcinoma. TCRdb passed the PCR reads through MiXCR, listing each CDR3 protein once. Of about 11,000 distinct CDR3 sequences listed, roughly half were seen once; the top ten hold under 20%. The specimen sequenced was esophageal tumor tissue. These receptors all come from a female donor with esophageal squamous cell carcinoma.

The V and J genes are TRBV7-2 and TRBJ2-2; D is possibly TRBD1 (5 bases). The CDR3 spans 14 residues. Germline CDR1 and CDR2: SGHTA and FQGNSA. Trimming cost V 3 bases and J 5 bases, with 10 bases left between them. CDR3 in amino acids: CASSFQGRTGELFF. CDR3 nucleotides: TGTGCCAGCAGCTTCCAGGGAAGGACCGGGGAGCTGTTTTTT.

The chain recombines TRBV7-2 with TRBJ2-1, with D unresolved. In germline, CDR1 is SGHTA, CDR2 FQGNSA. V was clipped by 0 bases and J by 6 bases, with 3 bases between them. This CDR3 is built from 12 residues. This CDR3 is CASSLARNEQFF. As DNA, the CDR3 is TGTGCCAGCAGCTTAGCTCGCAATGAGCAGTTCTTC.

This clonotype was found a few times. The V gene is TRBV28, the J gene TRBJ2-7; 7 nucleotides line up with TRBD2. The CDR3 loop spans 15 amino acids. The junction had 12 bases not matched to a gene; V was cut back by 7 bases and J by 3 bases. Germline values: CDR1 MDHEN, CDR2 SYDVKM. The CDR3: CASTLYLGGNYEQYF. DNA for the CDR3: TGTGCCAGCACCCTATATTTGGGGGGGAACTACGAGCAGTACTTC.

This clonotype was picked up one time. The genes are TRBV7-6 and TRBJ2-7; D tentatively reads TRBD1 or TRBD2 (6 bases each). The assigned J gene may be wrong: the sequence end matches TRBJ2-5 better. CDR1 is SGHVS and CDR2 is FNYEAQ in the germline V gene. CDR3 length: 16 amino acids. The CDR3 bases are TGTGCCAGCAGCTGGGGGCGTGGGGGGCTACAGGAGACCCAGTACTTC. Protein sequence: CASSWGRGGLQETQYF.

The rearrangement uses TRBV7-9 and TRBJ2-4, with TRBD2 identical over 8 bases. The J call may be wrong; the DNA end is better matched by TRBJ2-1. CDR3 size: 16 residues. The V gene's germline CDR1 is SEHNR and CDR2 FQNEAQ (reference sequence). The CDR3 reads CASSLDGGLVGGEQFF. The DNA for the CDR3 is TGTGCCAGCAGCTTAGATGGGGGACTAGTAGGAGGTGAGCAGTTCTTC.

This chain connects TRBV7-2 to TRBJ2-6; either TRBD1 or TRBD2 may fit D (5 bases each). The last part of the DNA fits TRBJ2-1 better; the J call may be wrong. Germline values: CDR1 SGHTA, CDR2 FQGNSA. This CDR3 spans 15 amino acids. The CDR3 loop is CASSRDRRSYNEQFF. The CDR3 coding sequence is TGTGCCAGCAGCCGGGACCGTCGTTCCTACAATGAGCAGTTCTTC.

Worth noting for this clonotype: Relative to the germline gene, one junction end is altered; a read error may explain this. The chain uses TRBV18 and TRBJ2-7; 9 bases are a match to TRBD1. The CDR3 has 17 residues. Germline V gives CDR1 KGHSH, CDR2 LQKENI. The CDR3 nucleotides are TGTGCCAGCTCCCTAGGGACAGGGAGTTCCTATAATTCACCCCTCCACTTC. Protein: CASSLGTGSSYNSPLHF.

This clonotype was detected many times. The genes are TRBV5-6 and TRBJ1-1; D is unclear. Looked up from germline, CDR1 is SGHDT and CDR2 is YYEEEE. The CDR3 has 14 residues. Between the trimmed V and J ends, which lost 0 bases and 3 bases, there was a span of 9 bases. The CDR3 here is CASSLALIDTEAFF. As DNA, the CDR3 is TGTGCCAGCAGCTTGGCTCTTATCGACACTGAAGCTTTCTTT.

The chain carries TRBV25-1 and TRBJ2-3, with D maybe TRBD1 (5 bases). TRBJ2-7 explains the end of the DNA better; the J call may be wrong. CDR3 length: 13 amino acids. Germline CDR1 reads MGHDK; CDR2 reads SYGVNS. The CDR3 region is CASSSRQGYEQYF. The DNA of the CDR3 is TGTGCCAGCAGTAGTCGGCAGGGCTACGAGCAGTACTTC.

In its sample, this clonotype was seen many times. It may be a read error: a sequence one base away is much more abundant. The chain carries TRBV6-5 and TRBJ2-7, with D perhaps matching TRBD1 (6 bases). Trimming removed 0 bases at V and 7 bases at J, with 25 bases between. CDR1 is MNHEY, CDR2 SVGAGI, per germline. CDR3 length: 18 amino acids. The CDR3 reads CASSYSPGLGTHNNEQYF. DNA for the CDR3: TGTGCCAGCAGTTACTCTCCTGGCCTCGGGACACATAACAATGAGCAGTACTTC.

This clonotype has just one count. The chain recombines TRBV7-6 with TRBJ1-1; 7 bases are shared with TRBD2. The J call may be incorrect, as the DNA end agrees better with TRBJ2-1. The length of the CDR3 is 16 residues. Germline V gene data show CDR1 as SGHVS and CDR2 as FNYEAQ. The CDR3 sequence: CASSATGAGVGDEQFF. The CDR3 nucleotides read TGTGCCAGCAGCGCGACCGGGGCGGGAGTTGGCGATGAGCAGTTCTTC.

This clonotype occurred many times. The rearrangement joins TRBV10-3 to TRBJ2-7; TRBD2 aligns across 7 bases. The length of the CDR3 is 14 residues. V was pared by 6 bases and J by 0 bases, with 5 bases of the junction left unmatched. Germline loops: CDR1 ENHRY, CDR2 SYGVKD. The CDR3 DNA follows: TGTGCCATCAGGGATACTAGCGACTCCTACGAGCAGTACTTC. This sequence encodes CAIRDTSDSYEQYF.

The CDR3 here is CASSQDRECQFF. The DNA for the CDR3 is TGCGCCAGCAGCCAAGACAGGGAGTGCCAGTTCTTC. The chain has TRBV4-1 and TRBJ2-1; D may match TRBD1 or TRBD2 (5 bases each). Trimming left V 0 bases short and J 13 bases short, with 10 bases between. The germline gives CDR1 MGHRA, CDR2 YSYEKL. The CDR3 totals 12 residues.

This clonotype was seen just once. The J gene is TRBJ2-3, the V gene TRBV5-1; 8 bases agree with TRBD2. This CDR3 comprises 14 residues. V was clipped by 4 bases and J by 3 bases; unmatched bases: 4. Germline values: CDR1 SGHRS, CDR2 YFSETQ. This CDR3 reads CASSERGNTDTQYF. The CDR3 bases are TGCGCCAGCAGCGAGCGGGGGAATACAGATACGCAGTATTTT.

The rearrangement uses TRBV7-8 and TRBJ2-3; 12 bases fit TRBD2. CDR3 length equals 17 residues. V shed 5 bases and J 3 bases; nucleotides not matched to a gene: 9. Germline V gives CDR1 SGHVS, CDR2 FQNEAQ. As DNA, the CDR3 is TGTGCCAGCAGCCTCGGGACTAGCGGGCGGAAGACAGATACGCAGTATTTT. Its translation is CASSLGTSGRKTDTQYF.

This clonotype is medium-sized (0.01 to 0.1%) within its sample. The chain couples TRBV7-6 to TRBJ2-3; 7 nucleotides agree with TRBD1. The J call may be faulty, since TRBJ2-7 better matches the DNA end. This CDR3 contains 13 residues. CDR1 is SGHVS and CDR2 is FNYEAQ in the germline V gene. The DNA for the CDR3 is TGTGCCAGCAGCCGGACAGGCGGGTACGAGCAGTACTTC. It encodes CASSRTGGYEQYF.

This clonotype was detected many times. The chain carries TRBV2 and TRBJ2-3; unclear D gene. Near its end, the DNA agrees better with TRBJ2-7, so the J call may be wrong. Germline CDR1 is SNHLY and CDR2 is FYNNEI. The CDR3 contains 16 residues. Here the CDR3 DNA reads TGTGCCAGCAGTGAAGCGCTTCCCCGAAACAAGGGAGAGCAGTACTTC. This codes for CASSEALPRNKGEQYF.

Only a few counts were recorded for this clonotype. This sequence joins TRBV6-6 and TRBJ2-5; D might be TRBD1 (6 bases). The CDR3 has 17 amino acids. The germline V gene encodes CDR1 MNHNY and CDR2 SVGAGI (reference sequence). V dropped 0 bases and J dropped 1 base, with 15 bases sitting between them. CDR3 in amino acids: CASSYSTGRWVQETQYF. For the CDR3, the DNA is TGTGCCAGCAGTTACTCCACAGGGAGATGGGTCCAAGAGACCCAGTACTTC.

The chain joins TRBV5-1 to TRBJ1-5, with 7 bases identical to TRBD1. V lost 4 bases to trimming and J lost 3 bases; unmatched junction nucleotides: 4. This CDR3 contains 14 residues. Germline V gene lookup returns CDR1 SGHRS and CDR2 YFSETQ. CDR3 residues: CASSPGQPNQPQHF. Written as DNA, the CDR3 is TGCGCCAGCAGCCCGGGACAGCCCAATCAGCCCCAGCATTTT.